Listed below are T cell receptor beta chains from one sample, sequenced in a study of response to subunit inactivated influenza vaccine. MiXCR, applied by TCRdb to the RT-PCR reads, yields one record per CDR3 protein. Of about 830,000 distinct CDR3 sequences listed, roughly 18% were seen once; the top ten hold roughly 11%. This material consisted of PBMCs from blood, taken 4 to 6 days after vaccination. The receptors shown here come from a man between 45 and 60 years old who received an inactivated influenza vaccine. The CDR3 runs from the conserved cysteine through the conserved F or W. The D gene is left open where the match is weak. Size values are once, few and many counts, or a class for expanded clones, and some rows have none.

clone_size j_call d_call v_call cdr3_nt cdr3_aa
few TRBJ1-4 - TRBV4-3 TGCGCCAGCAGCCAAGATAAGGCAGAAAGGGGGGAAAAACTGTTTTTT CASSQDKAERGEKLFF
- TRBJ2-5 - TRBV7-2 TGTGCCAGCAGCTCCCAACCCAGGATACGACAAGAGACCCAGTACTTC CASSSQPRIRQETQYF
- TRBJ2-7 TRBD2 TRBV7-9 TGTGCCAGCAGCTTAAGGGCTAGCGGGAGCGGCTACGAGCAGTACTTC CASSLRASGSGYEQYF
- TRBJ1-6 - TRBV21-1 TGTGTCCCCCAGGGGTCCTATAATTCACCCCTCCACTTT CVPQGSYNSPLHF
- TRBJ2-1 TRBD2 TRBV10-2 TGCGCCAGCAATTCCCGACTAGCGGGGAAAAATGAGCAGTTCTTC CASNSRLAGKNEQFF
few TRBJ2-1 - TRBV9 TGTGCCAGCAGCGTAGGCGAGGGCACCTACAATGAGCAGTTCTTC CASSVGEGTYNEQFF
few TRBJ1-2 TRBD1 TRBV6-2/TRBV6-3 TGTGCCAGCAGACACCCAGGGGGCGGTGGCTACACCTTC CASRHPGGGGYTF
few TRBJ1-1 TRBD1 TRBV10-3 TGTGCCATCAGTGAATACCCACAGGGGGCGAACACTGAAGCTTTCTTT CAISEYPQGANTEAFF
few TRBJ2-5 - TRBV12-3/TRBV12-4 TGTGCCAGCAGACAGGGATTGGAGACCCAGTACTTC CASRQGLETQYF
few TRBJ2-1 TRBD1 TRBV5-6 TGTGCCAGCAGTTTGGCAGGGGGCAAGAATGAGCAGTTCTTC CASSLAGGKNEQFF
- TRBJ2-7 TRBD1 TRBV12-3/TRBV12-4 TGTGCCAGCAGTTTTAGGGGGCTCAACGAGCAGTACTTC CASSFRGLNEQYF
many TRBJ2-3 TRBD2 TRBV5-4 TGTGCCAGCAGCTTGGTGGGGACGGGGGGGCGCACAGATACGCAGTATTTT CASSLVGTGGRTDTQYF
- TRBJ2-5 - TRBV3-1 TGTGCCAGCAGCCAACTCAATCGGCCCGGAGAGACCCAGTACTTC CASSQLNRPGETQYF
few TRBJ2-3 - TRBV19 TGTGCCAGTACGAGGGAGAGATCAGATACGCAGTATTTT CASTRERSDTQYF
- TRBJ2-7 TRBD2 TRBV20-1 TGCAGTGCGTCCCCCGGGACTAGAAAATACGAGCAGTACTTC CSASPGTRKYEQYF
many TRBJ2-7 - TRBV29-1 TGCAGCGTTGAGTCACGGGTGTCAAGCGAGCAGTACTTC CSVESRVSSEQYF
many TRBJ2-3 TRBD2 TRBV12-3/TRBV12-4 TGTGCCAGCAGTTCGACTAGCGGGAGGGGAGATACGCAGTATTTT CASSSTSGRGDTQYF
few TRBJ2-5 TRBD1 TRBV24-1 TGTGCCACCAGTGTCTTGGGGACAGGCTTACAAGAGACCCAGTACTTC CATSVLGTGLQETQYF
few TRBJ2-2 TRBD2 TRBV20-1 TGCAGTGCTCGACTAGCGGGATCCACCGGGGAGCTGTTTTTT CSARLAGSTGELFF
many TRBJ1-5 - TRBV28 TGTGCCAGCGAAGGGGATAGCAATCAGCCCCAGCATTTT CASEGDSNQPQHF
- TRBJ1-5 - TRBV27 TGTGCCAGCGCCCTATACCCCAATCAGCCCCAGCATTTT CASALYPNQPQHF
- TRBJ2-7 - TRBV20-1 TGCAGTGCTAGTGGGGACCAGGTCAGTCGCTACGAGCAGTACTTC CSASGDQVSRYEQYF
few TRBJ2-3 - TRBV7-2 TGTGCCAGCAGCTTAGGCCAACAAGATACGCAGTATTTT CASSLGQQDTQYF
few TRBJ2-3 - TRBV20-1 TGCAGTGCGGACCAAGCCAGCGATTTTACCACAGATACGCAGTATTTT CSADQASDFTTDTQYF
- TRBJ2-3 - TRBV6-2/TRBV6-3 TGTGCCAGCAGTAACCTTCTGTTGGCTGGAGGCACAGATACGCAGTATTTT CASSNLLLAGGTDTQYF
- TRBJ1-5 - TRBV27 TGTGCCAGCAGCCCTCTCCAATGGTACAGTTCGAATCAGCCCCAGCATTTT CASSPLQWYSSNQPQHF
- TRBJ1-1 - TRBV12-3/TRBV12-4 TGTGCCAGCTACCGCGGCTCCTGGGGAGAGACTGAAGCTTTCTTT CASYRGSWGETEAFF
- TRBJ2-2 - TRBV24-1 TGTGCCACCAGTGAGAACTCCTGGAACACCGGGGAGCTGTTTTTT CATSENSWNTGELFF
- TRBJ2-7 - TRBV7-2 TGTGCCAGCAGCTTAGAGGTCAACTACGAGCAGTACTTC CASSLEVNYEQYF
- TRBJ1-1 - TRBV12-3/TRBV12-4 TGTGCCAGCAGGACCAGGGGGAACACTGAAGCTTTCTTT CASRTRGNTEAFF
many TRBJ2-1 TRBD1 TRBV2 TGTGCCAGCAGTGTATTAGGGGGCAGATACAATGAGCAGTTCTTC CASSVLGGRYNEQFF
many TRBJ2-5 - TRBV20-1 TGCAGTGCTAGAGCCACCCTGTACATGAGCCCCGTCGGGACCCAGTACTTC CSARATLYMSPVGTQYF
many TRBJ2-1 TRBD2 TRBV12-3/TRBV12-4 TGTGCCAGCAGGCCGGGACTAGTCGGATCCTACAATGAGCAGTTCTTC CASRPGLVGSYNEQFF
- TRBJ1-5 - TRBV27 TGTGCCAGCAGAAGGACGGCTAATCAGCCCCAGCATTTT CASRRTANQPQHF
few TRBJ1-1 - TRBV29-1 TGCAGCGTTGAACCCCCGGCCCGGAGGACTGAAGCTTTCTTT CSVEPPARRTEAFF
many TRBJ2-3 - TRBV20-1 TGCAGTGCTAGAGCGGGCGGCACAGATACGCAGTATTTT CSARAGGTDTQYF
- TRBJ2-7 TRBD2 TRBV24-1 TGTGCCACCAGTGATTCGACTAGCGGGGCAACCTACGAGCAGTACTTC CATSDSTSGATYEQYF
- TRBJ1-1 - TRBV5-6 TGTGCCAGCAGCTGGACAGCAAACACTGAAGCTTTCTTT CASSWTANTEAFF
- TRBJ2-2 - TRBV7-6 TGTGCCAGCAGCTTTCAAAGTGGCAGAAAGAACACCGGGGAGCTGTTTTTT CASSFQSGRKNTGELFF
few TRBJ2-7 - TRBV11-2 TGTGCCAGCAGCTTAGTCGGGACAAGCTCCTACGAGCAGTACTTC CASSLVGTSSYEQYF
- TRBJ2-5 TRBD1 TRBV7-3 TGTGCCAGCAGCTTAATGGGACAGGGGATAGGGGAGACCCAGTACTTC CASSLMGQGIGETQYF
- TRBJ2-2 TRBD1 TRBV2 TGTGCCAGCAGAAGCGGACAGGCGAACACCGGGGAGCTGTTTTTT CASRSGQANTGELFF
- TRBJ2-7 TRBD2 TRBV4-3 TGCGCCAGCAGCCCTGAGGCTAGCGGGAGGGCCTACGAGCAGTACTTC CASSPEASGRAYEQYF
few TRBJ1-3 TRBD1 TRBV20-1 TGCAGTGCTAACAGGGGACACTCTGGAAACACCATATATTTT CSANRGHSGNTIYF
many TRBJ2-1 - TRBV29-1 TGCAGCGTCCCCGCCCCCACAAATGAGCAGTTCTTC CSVPAPTNEQFF
- TRBJ1-1 - TRBV5-5 TGTGCCAGCAGCTTGTTACGGCAGGGTTCTGAAGCTTTCTTT CASSLLRQGSEAFF
few TRBJ2-5 - TRBV5-6 TGTGCCAGCGGGTACATTGGGGGGAAAGAGACCCAGTACTTC CASGYIGGKETQYF
- TRBJ2-1 TRBD2 TRBV20-1 TGCAGTGCTACTGGGACTAGCCTAAATGAGCAGTTCTTC CSATGTSLNEQFF
few TRBJ2-5 - TRBV5-4 TGTGCCAGCAGCTTGTCCCCGCAAGGTGTACAAGAGACCCAGTACTTC CASSLSPQGVQETQYF
few TRBJ2-1 TRBD1 TRBV5-1 TGCGCCAGCAGCCTGAGTTTACAGGGGGCTTTGGACAATGAGCAGTTCTTC CASSLSLQGALDNEQFF
few TRBJ1-5 - TRBV3-1 TGTGCCAGCAGCCAAGCTACGGGGGTGCAGCCCCAGCATTTT CASSQATGVQPQHF
few TRBJ2-1 TRBD2 TRBV9 TGTGCCAGCAGCGTAGCTTCGGCGGGGGGGCCTCAGGATGAGCAGTTCTTC CASSVASAGGPQDEQFF
- TRBJ2-6 - TRBV7-6 TGTGCCAGCAGCTCCAGGTCGGGGGCTGGGGCCAACGTCCTGACTTTC CASSSRSGAGANVLTF
- TRBJ2-1 TRBD2 TRBV5-6 TGTGCCAGCAGCGGGGGGGTTCGTAGCGGGGTTACTGGCTCCTACAATGAGCAGTTCTTC CASSGGVRSGVTGSYNEQFF
once TRBJ1-5 - TRBV4-1 TGCGCCAGCAGCGAAGCTCGATCGAGCAATCAGCCCCAGCATTTT CASSEARSSNQPQHF
few TRBJ2-2 TRBD1 TRBV12-3/TRBV12-4 TGTGCCAGCAGTCCGGGACAGTACCTAACCGGGGAGCTGTTTTTT CASSPGQYLTGELFF
- TRBJ2-5 TRBD1 TRBV15 TGTGCCACCAGCAGCCGCACAGGGGGCCTTAGGGAGACCCAGTACTTC CATSSRTGGLRETQYF
- TRBJ2-1 - TRBV6-5 TGTGCCAGCAGTTACTTAAGCGGAAGGGGCTACAATGAGCAGTTCTTC CASSYLSGRGYNEQFF
many TRBJ2-7 - TRBV20-1 TGCAGTGCTAGAGAACCGACCTCCTACGAGCAGTACTTC CSAREPTSYEQYF